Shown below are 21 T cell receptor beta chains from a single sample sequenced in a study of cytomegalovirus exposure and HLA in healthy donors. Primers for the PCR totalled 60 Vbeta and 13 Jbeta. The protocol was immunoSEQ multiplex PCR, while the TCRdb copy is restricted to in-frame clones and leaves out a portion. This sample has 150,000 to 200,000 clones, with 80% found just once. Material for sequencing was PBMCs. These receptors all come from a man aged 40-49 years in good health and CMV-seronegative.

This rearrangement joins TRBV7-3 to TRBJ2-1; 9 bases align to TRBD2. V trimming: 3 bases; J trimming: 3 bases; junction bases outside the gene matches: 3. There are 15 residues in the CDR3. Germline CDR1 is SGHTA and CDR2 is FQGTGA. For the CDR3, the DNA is TGTGCCAGCAGCTTTTTAGCGGGAGTCTACAATGAGCAGTTCTTC. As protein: CASSFLAGVYNEQFF. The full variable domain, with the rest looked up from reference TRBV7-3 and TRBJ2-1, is GAGVSQTPSNKVTEKGKYVELRCDPISGHTALYWYRQSLGQGPEFLIYFQGTGAADDSGLPNDRFFAVRPEGSVSTLKIQRTERGDSAVYLCASSFLAGVYNEQFFGPGTRLTVL.

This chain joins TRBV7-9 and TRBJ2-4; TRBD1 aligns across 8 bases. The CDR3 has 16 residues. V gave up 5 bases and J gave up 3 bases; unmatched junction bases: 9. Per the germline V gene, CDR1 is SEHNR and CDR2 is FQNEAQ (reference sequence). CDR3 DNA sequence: TGTGCCAGCAGCCTCCGACAGGGGTGGGACAAAAACATTCAGTACTTC. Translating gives CASSLRQGWDKNIQYF.

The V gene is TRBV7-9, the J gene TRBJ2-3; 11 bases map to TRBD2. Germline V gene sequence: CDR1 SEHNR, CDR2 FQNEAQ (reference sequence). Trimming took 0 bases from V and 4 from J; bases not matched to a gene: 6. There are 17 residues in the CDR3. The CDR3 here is CASSLASGGANADTQYF. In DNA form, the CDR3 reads TGTGCCAGCAGCTTAGCTAGCGGGGGGGCGAATGCAGATACGCAGTATTTT.

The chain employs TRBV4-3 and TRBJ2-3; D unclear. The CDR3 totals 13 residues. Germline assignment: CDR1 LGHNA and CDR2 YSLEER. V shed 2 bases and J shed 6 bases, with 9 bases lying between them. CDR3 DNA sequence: TGCGCCAGCAGCCAACTGGCCGGGGATACGCAGTATTTT. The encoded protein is CASSQLAGDTQYF.

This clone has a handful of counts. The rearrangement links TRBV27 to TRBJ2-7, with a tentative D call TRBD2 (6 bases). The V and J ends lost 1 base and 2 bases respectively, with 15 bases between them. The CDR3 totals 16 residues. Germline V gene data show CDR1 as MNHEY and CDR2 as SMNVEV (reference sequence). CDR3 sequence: CASSLWPGRGTYEQYF. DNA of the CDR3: TGTGCCAGCAGTTTATGGCCAGGACGGGGGACCTACGAGCAGTACTTC.

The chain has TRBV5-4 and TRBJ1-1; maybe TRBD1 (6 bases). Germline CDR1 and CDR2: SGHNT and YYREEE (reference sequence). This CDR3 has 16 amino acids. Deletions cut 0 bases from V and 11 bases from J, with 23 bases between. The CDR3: CASSLERDTGRNSAFF. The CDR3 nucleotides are TGTGCCAGCAGCTTGGAGAGGGACACGGGAAGGAATTCGGCTTTCTTT. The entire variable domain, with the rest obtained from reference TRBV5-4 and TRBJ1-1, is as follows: ETGVTQSPTHLIKTRGQQVTLRCSSQSGHNTVSWYQQALGQGPQFIFQYYREEENGRGNFPPRFSGLQFPNYSSELNVNALELDDSALYLCASSLERDTGRNSAFFGQGTRLTVV.

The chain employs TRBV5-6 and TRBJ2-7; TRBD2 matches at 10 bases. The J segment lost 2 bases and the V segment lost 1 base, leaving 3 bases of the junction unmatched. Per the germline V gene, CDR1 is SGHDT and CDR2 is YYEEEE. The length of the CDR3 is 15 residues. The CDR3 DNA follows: TGTGCCAGCAGCTTGCCTAGCGGGAGACCCTACGAGCAGTACTTC. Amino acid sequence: CASSLPSGRPYEQYF.

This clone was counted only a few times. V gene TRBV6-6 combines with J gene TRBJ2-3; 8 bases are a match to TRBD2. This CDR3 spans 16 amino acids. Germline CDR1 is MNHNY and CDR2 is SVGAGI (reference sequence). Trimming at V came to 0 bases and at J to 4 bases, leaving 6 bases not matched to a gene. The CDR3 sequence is CASSYSAGAGSDTQYF. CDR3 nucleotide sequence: TGTGCCAGCAGTTACTCAGCGGGGGCGGGATCAGATACGCAGTATTTT.

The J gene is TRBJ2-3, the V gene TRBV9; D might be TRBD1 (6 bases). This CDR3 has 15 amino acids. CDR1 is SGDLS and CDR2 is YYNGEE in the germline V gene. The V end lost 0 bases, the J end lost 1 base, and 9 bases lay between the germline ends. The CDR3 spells CASSVVGGRTDTQYF. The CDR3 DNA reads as TGTGCCAGCAGCGTAGTTGGGGGCCGCACAGATACGCAGTATTTT.

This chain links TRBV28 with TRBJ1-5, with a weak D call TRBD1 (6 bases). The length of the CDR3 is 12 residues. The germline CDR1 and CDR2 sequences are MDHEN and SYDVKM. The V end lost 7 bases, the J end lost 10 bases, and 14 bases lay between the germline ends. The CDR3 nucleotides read TGTGCCAGCACCAAGACAGGCCTCCCCCAGCATTTT. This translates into CASTKTGLPQHF.

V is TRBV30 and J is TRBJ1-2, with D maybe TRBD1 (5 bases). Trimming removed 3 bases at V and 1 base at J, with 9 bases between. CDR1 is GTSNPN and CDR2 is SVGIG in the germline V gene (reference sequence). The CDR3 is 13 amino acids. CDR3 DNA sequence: TGTGCCTGGAGGCCAGGGATTAACTATGGCTACACCTTC. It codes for CAWRPGINYGYTF.

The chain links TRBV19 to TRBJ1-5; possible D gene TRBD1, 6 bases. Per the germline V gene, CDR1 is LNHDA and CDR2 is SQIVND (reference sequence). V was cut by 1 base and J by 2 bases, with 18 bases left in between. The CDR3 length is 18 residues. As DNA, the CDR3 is TGTGCCAGTAGTATAGGGGAGCATCAGGGGTACGGCAATCAGCCCCAGCATTTT. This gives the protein CASSIGEHQGYGNQPQHF.

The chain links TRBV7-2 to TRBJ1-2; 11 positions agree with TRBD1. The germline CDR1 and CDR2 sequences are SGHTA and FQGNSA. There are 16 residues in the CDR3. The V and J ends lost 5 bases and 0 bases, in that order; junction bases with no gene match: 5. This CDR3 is CASSQDRGRTNYGYTF. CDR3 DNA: TGTGCCAGCAGCCAGGACAGGGGGCGAACTAACTATGGCTACACCTTC.

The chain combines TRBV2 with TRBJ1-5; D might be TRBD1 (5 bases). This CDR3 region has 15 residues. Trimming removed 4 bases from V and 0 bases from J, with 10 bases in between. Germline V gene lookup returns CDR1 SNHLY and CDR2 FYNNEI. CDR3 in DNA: TGTGCCAGCAGTGGCCGACAGAATAGCAATCAGCCCCAGCATTTT. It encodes CASSGRQNSNQPQHF. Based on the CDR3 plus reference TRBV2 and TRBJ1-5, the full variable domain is EPEVTQTPSHQVTQMGQEVILRCVPISNHLYFYWYRQILGQKVEFLVSFYNNEISEKSEIFDDQFSVERPDGSNFTLKIRSTKLEDSAMYFCASSGRQNSNQPQHFGDGTRLSIL.

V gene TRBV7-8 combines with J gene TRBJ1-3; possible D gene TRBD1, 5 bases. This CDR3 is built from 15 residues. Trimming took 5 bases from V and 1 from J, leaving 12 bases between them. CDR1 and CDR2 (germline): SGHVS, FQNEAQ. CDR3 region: CASSRTGTSGNTIYF. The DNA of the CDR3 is TGTGCCAGCAGCCGCACAGGTACATCTGGAAACACCATATATTTT.

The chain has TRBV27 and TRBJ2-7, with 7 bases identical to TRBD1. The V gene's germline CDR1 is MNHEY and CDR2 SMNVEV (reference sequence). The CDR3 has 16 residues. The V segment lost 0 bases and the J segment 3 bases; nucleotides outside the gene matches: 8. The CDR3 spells CASSLSIPAGGYEQYF. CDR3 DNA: TGTGCCAGCAGTTTATCCATACCGGCAGGGGGCTACGAGCAGTACTTC.

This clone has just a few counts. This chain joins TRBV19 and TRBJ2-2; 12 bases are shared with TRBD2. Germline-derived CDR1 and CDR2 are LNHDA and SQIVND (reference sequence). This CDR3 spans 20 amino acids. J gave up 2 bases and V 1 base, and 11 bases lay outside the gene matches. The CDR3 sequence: CASSIATARLAGANTGELFF. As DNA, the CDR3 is TGTGCCAGTAGTATAGCGACAGCGAGACTAGCGGGAGCAAACACCGGGGAGCTGTTTTTT.

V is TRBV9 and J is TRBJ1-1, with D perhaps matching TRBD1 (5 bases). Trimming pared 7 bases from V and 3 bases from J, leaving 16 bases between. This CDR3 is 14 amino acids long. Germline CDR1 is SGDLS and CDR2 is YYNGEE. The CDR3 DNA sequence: TGTGCCAGCTCAAGGGGCCCTGAGGACACTGAAGCTTTCTTT. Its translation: CASSRGPEDTEAFF. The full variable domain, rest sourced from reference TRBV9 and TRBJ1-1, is DSGVTQTPKHLITATGQRVTLRCSPRSGDLSVYWYQQSLDQGLQFLIQYYNGEERAKGNILERFSAQQFPDLHSELNLSSLELGDSALYFCASSRGPEDTEAFFGQGTRLTVV.

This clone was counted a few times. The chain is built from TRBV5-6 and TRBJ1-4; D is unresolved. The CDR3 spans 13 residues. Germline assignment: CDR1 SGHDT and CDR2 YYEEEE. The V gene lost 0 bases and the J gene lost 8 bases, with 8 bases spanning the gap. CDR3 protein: CASSLAREEKLFF. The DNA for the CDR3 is TGTGCCAGCAGCTTGGCGCGTGAGGAAAAACTGTTTTTT. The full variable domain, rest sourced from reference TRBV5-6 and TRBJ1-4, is DAGVTQSPTHLIKTRGQQVTLRCSPKSGHDTVSWYQQALGQGPQFIFQYYEEEERQRGNFPDRFSGHQFPNYSSELNVNALLLGDSALYLCASSLAREEKLFFGSGTQLSVL.

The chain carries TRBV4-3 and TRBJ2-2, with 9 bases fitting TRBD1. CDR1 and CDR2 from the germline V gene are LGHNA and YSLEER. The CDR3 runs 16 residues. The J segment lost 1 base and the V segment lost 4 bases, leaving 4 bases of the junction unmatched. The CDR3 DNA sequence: TGCGCCAGCAGCCCCGGGACAGGGAGGAACACCGGGGAGCTGTTTTTT. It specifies CASSPGTGRNTGELFF.

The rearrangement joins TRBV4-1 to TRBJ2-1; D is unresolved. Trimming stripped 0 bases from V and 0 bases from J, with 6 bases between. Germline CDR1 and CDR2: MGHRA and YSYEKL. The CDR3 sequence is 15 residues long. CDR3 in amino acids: CASSQDDSSYNEQFF. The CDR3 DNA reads TGCGCCAGCAGCCAAGATGATAGCTCCTACAATGAGCAGTTCTTC.